These 28 T cell receptor beta chains share one sample of origin, sequenced in a study of blood T cell repertoires in COVID-19. The assay was immunoSEQ multiplex PCR, and TCRdb's table has in-frame clones only and misses some. Of tens of thousands of clones listed, around 84% are singletons. The sample comprised peripheral blood. The receptors come from a human donor in a cohort sampled during active COVID-19.

The chain is built from TRBV6-5 and TRBJ1-1; D is perhaps TRBD1 (5 bases). V was trimmed by 5 bases and J by 0 bases, leaving 13 bases between them. The germline CDR1 and CDR2 sequences are MNHEY and SVGAGI. The CDR3 is 15 amino acids. The CDR3 reads CASSLSTDMNTEAFF. Written as DNA, the CDR3 is TGTGCCAGCAGTCTCTCGACAGATATGAACACTGAAGCTTTCTTT.

The gene calls are TRBV13 and TRBJ1-2; 7 nucleotides line up with TRBD1. This CDR3 spans 16 amino acids. The V and J ends lost 1 base and 8 bases, in that order; junction bases with no gene match: 13. CDR1 PRHDT and CDR2 FYEKMQ come from the germline V gene (reference sequence). CDR3 in DNA: TGTGCCAGCAGCTTAGAACCAACAGGGGATGGCTTCGGCTACACCTTC. Residues: CASSLEPTGDGFGYTF.

This chain joins TRBV27 and TRBJ1-2; D gene unclear. Germline CDR1 reads MNHEY; CDR2 reads SMNVEV (reference sequence). V shed 5 bases and J shed 4 bases, with 14 bases lying between them. The CDR3 extends over 14 amino acids. The CDR3 reads CASSPTRVTYGYTF. The DNA of the CDR3 is TGTGCCAGCAGTCCCACGCGGGTCACCTATGGCTACACCTTC.

The gene calls are TRBV6-4 and TRBJ2-3; D may be TRBD1 (6 bases). The CDR3 extends over 13 amino acids. V gave up 0 bases and J gave up 6 bases, with 7 bases separating them. The V gene's germline CDR1 is MRHNA and CDR2 SNTAGT. CDR3 DNA: TGTGCCAGCAGTGACTCTGACAGGGATACGCAGTATTTT. Encoded protein: CASSDSDRDTQYF.

In this sample, this clone turned up once. The chain is built from TRBV4-2 and TRBJ2-7; 8 nucleotides line up with TRBD2. Germline V gives CDR1 LGHNA, CDR2 YNFKEQ. The CDR3 is 17 residues long. V was pared by 0 bases and J by 0 bases, with 7 bases of the junction left unmatched. The CDR3 DNA reads as TGTGCCAGCAGCCAAGAGGGAGGCGGGAGGACCTCCTACGAGCAGTACTTC. Protein: CASSQEGGGRTSYEQYF.

V is TRBV6-6 and J is TRBJ1-2; D not resolved. The V end lost 2 bases, the J end lost 3 bases, and 13 bases lay between the germline ends. This CDR3 is built from 15 residues. Germline CDR1 is MNHNY and CDR2 is SVGAGI (reference sequence). The CDR3 protein is CASSYPAVSDYGYTF. DNA for the CDR3: TGTGCCAGCAGTTACCCTGCCGTAAGCGACTATGGCTACACCTTC.

V is TRBV5-3 and J is TRBJ1-2; unclear D gene. TRBV5-3 is an ORF for which the function is uncertain. Trimming shortened V by 4 bases and J by 0 bases, and 13 bases separated the two germline ends. The CDR3 length is 15 residues. This CDR3 reads CARSITVASNYGYTF. As DNA, the CDR3 is TGTGCCAGAAGCATTACAGTCGCTTCTAACTATGGCTACACCTTC.

The V call is TRBV9, the J call TRBJ2-3; 8 positions agree with TRBD2. Germline V gene data show CDR1 as SGDLS and CDR2 as YYNGEE. J lost 3 bases, V lost 3 bases, and 9 bases had no gene match. There are 16 residues in the CDR3. Written as DNA, the CDR3 is TGTGCCAGCAGCGCTTTTAGCGGGGAGTGGACAGATACGCAGTATTTT. This codes for CASSAFSGEWTDTQYF.

The J gene is TRBJ2-1, the V gene TRBV5-4; TRBD2 matches at 7 bases. Germline V gene lookup returns CDR1 SGHNT and CDR2 YYREEE (reference sequence). The J segment lost 0 bases and the V segment lost 4 bases, leaving 7 bases of the junction unmatched. This CDR3 is 16 amino acids long. CDR3 sequence: CASSTEAGSSYNEQFF. DNA for the CDR3: TGTGCCAGCAGCACAGAAGCGGGGAGCTCCTACAATGAGCAGTTCTTC.

This clone was detected a few times. The chain uses TRBV10-3 and TRBJ2-7; 10 bases align to TRBD2. The germline gives CDR1 ENHRY, CDR2 SYGVKD. The CDR3 consists of 15 residues. The V segment lost 11 bases and the J segment 5 bases; nucleotides outside the gene matches: 15. CDR3 nucleotide sequence: TGTGCCGCCGGAATGGCTAGCGGGAGTTTCCACGAGCAGTACTTC. This gives the protein CAAGMASGSFHEQYF.

This chain joins TRBV24-1 and TRBJ2-4; possibly TRBD1 for D (7 bases). V lost 1 base to trimming and J lost 1 base, with 10 bases between them. The CDR3 covers 16 residues. Per germline, CDR1 KGHDR and CDR2 SFDVKD. CDR3 amino acids: CATSDFRGEAKNIQYF. The CDR3 bases are TGTGCCACCAGTGATTTCAGGGGGGAGGCCAAAAACATTCAGTACTTC.

This CDR3 reads CASSTSGFTGANVLTF. The CDR3 DNA reads TGTGCCAGCAGCACCAGCGGATTTACTGGGGCCAACGTCCTGACTTTC. This sequence joins TRBV9 and TRBJ2-6; TRBD2 might be the D (5 bases). Per germline, CDR1 SGDLS and CDR2 YYNGEE. The CDR3 is made up of 16 amino acids. Trimming stripped 4 bases from V and 2 bases from J, with 13 bases between.

The CDR3 loop reads CASSNFLTGTSGGAQDTQYF. The CDR3 coding sequence is TGTGCCAGTAGTAACTTTCTCACCGGGACTAGCGGGGGGGCGCAAGATACGCAGTATTTT. The chain is built from TRBV19 and TRBJ2-3, with 16 positions matching TRBD2. The CDR3 length is 20 residues. Germline lookup yields CDR1 LNHDA and CDR2 SQIVND (reference sequence). J lost 5 bases, V lost 4 bases, and 15 bases had no gene match. Supplemented by reference TRBV19 and TRBJ2-3, the full variable domain reads DGGITQSPKYLFRKEGQNVTLSCEQNLNHDAMYWYRQDPGQGLRLIYYSQIVNDFQKGDIAEGYSVSREKKESFPLTVTSAQKNPTAFYLCASSNFLTGTSGGAQDTQYFGPGTRLTVL.

The chain has TRBV5-4 and TRBJ1-2, with 7 bases fitting TRBD1. Germline V gives CDR1 SGHNT, CDR2 YYREEE (reference sequence). The CDR3 covers 13 residues. V shed 4 bases, J shed 8 bases, and the junction held 8 bases outside the gene matches. The CDR3 sequence: CASSQRQGKGYTF. In nucleotides, the CDR3 is TGTGCCAGCAGCCAAAGACAGGGTAAGGGCTACACCTTC.

This chain connects TRBV6-5 to TRBJ1-4; D might be TRBD1 (6 bases). The CDR3 has 14 residues. The germline gives CDR1 MNHEY, CDR2 SVGAGI. V lost 6 bases to trimming and J lost 8 bases, with 16 bases between them. This chain's CDR3 is CASRSRGGVEKLFF. The DNA of the CDR3 is TGTGCCAGCAGGTCCAGGGGTGGGGTAGAAAAACTGTTTTTT.

CDR3 in DNA: TGTGCCAGCAGCTTCACAGGGAACTCTGGAAACACCATATATTTT. Protein: CASSFTGNSGNTIYF. The chain couples TRBV5-5 to TRBJ1-3; D may be TRBD1 (6 bases). The germline gives CDR1 SGHKS, CDR2 YYEKEE (reference sequence). The V gene lost 2 bases and the J gene lost 0 bases, with 9 bases spanning the gap. CDR3 size: 15 residues.

The chain employs TRBV10-2 and TRBJ1-5; perhaps TRBD1 as D (5 bases). CDR1 is WSHSY and CDR2 is SAAADI in the germline V gene. CDR3 length equals 14 residues. Trimming cost V 4 bases and J 6 bases, with 13 bases left between them. CDR3 in DNA: TGCGCCAGCAGTGCTAGGGGCGCAGGTCAGCCCCAGCATTTT. Encoded protein: CASSARGAGQPQHF.

The table lists this clone with a count of one. The CDR3, as DNA: TGTGCCAGCAGTTTCATAGACAGACAAGAGACCCAGTACTTC. Translated, it gives CASSFIDRQETQYF. This sequence joins TRBV27 and TRBJ2-5, with D perhaps matching TRBD1 (5 bases). The CDR3 consists of 14 residues. Germline CDR1 and CDR2: MNHEY and SMNVEV (reference sequence). V lost 3 bases, J lost 2 bases, and 10 bases lay in between.

In this sample, this clone turned up once. This chain links TRBV7-8 with TRBJ2-1; D gene uncertain. Trimming stripped 2 bases from V and 13 bases from J, with 18 bases between. CDR3 size: 14 residues. CDR1 is SGHVS and CDR2 is FQNEAQ in the germline V gene. The CDR3: CASSLYGMGYRQFF. The CDR3 nucleotides read TGTGCCAGCAGCTTATACGGAATGGGCTATCGCCAGTTCTTC.

The chain has TRBV18 and TRBJ2-2; D unclear. Trimming removed 2 bases at V and 0 bases at J, with 4 bases between. The CDR3 is made up of 14 amino acids. Germline V gene data show CDR1 as KGHSH and CDR2 as LQKENI. CDR3 sequence (DNA): TGTGCCAGCTCACCAGGCTCGAACACCGGGGAGCTGTTTTTT. This encodes CASSPGSNTGELFF.

The chain carries TRBV6-5 and TRBJ1-5; D call uncertain. Per germline, CDR1 MNHEY and CDR2 SVGAGI. V gave up 2 bases and J gave up 0 bases, with 8 bases separating them. This CDR3 is built from 15 residues. The CDR3 DNA follows: TGTGCCAGCAGTTACGACGCGGATAGCAATCAGCCCCAGCATTTT. This sequence encodes CASSYDADSNQPQHF.

The count of this clone is one. This CDR3 is CASSSLGRANEQFF. In DNA, the CDR3 is TGCGCCAGCAGCTCCTTAGGCAGGGCCAATGAGCAGTTCTTC. The genes are TRBV5-1 and TRBJ2-1; perhaps TRBD1 as D (5 bases). This CDR3 contains 14 residues. Germline V CDR1 and CDR2: SGHRS, YFSETQ. V lost 3 bases and J 6 bases, leaving 13 bases between the germline ends.

The chain is built from TRBV27 and TRBJ1-1; 7 bases are shared with TRBD1. This CDR3 contains 14 residues. Germline loops: CDR1 MNHEY, CDR2 SMNVEV (reference sequence). The V segment lost 3 bases and the J segment 6 bases; nucleotides outside the gene matches: 7. The CDR3 DNA follows: TGTGCCAGCAGTTTCCACAGGGGCGGGTCTGAAGCTTTCTTT. Translated, it gives CASSFHRGGSEAFF.

The chain joins TRBV13 to TRBJ1-1; no reliable D call. Trimming cost V 0 bases and J 5 bases, with 10 bases left between them. CDR3 length: 14 residues. CDR1 and CDR2 from the germline V gene are PRHDT and FYEKMQ (reference sequence). CDR3 DNA: TGTGCCAGCAGCTTAGGTGAGGGATATACTGAAGCTTTCTTT. It codes for CASSLGEGYTEAFF. The whole variable domain, filled in from reference TRBV13 and TRBJ1-1, reads AAGVIQSPRHLIKEKRETATLKCYPIPRHDTVYWYQQGPGQDPQFLISFYEKMQSDKGSIPDRFSAQQFSDYHSELNMSSLELGDSALYFCASSLGEGYTEAFFGQGTRLTVV.

V and J are TRBV27 and TRBJ1-2; the D gene is possibly TRBD1 (6 bases). The V end lost 5 bases, the J end lost 5 bases, and 12 bases lay between the germline ends. Germline CDR1 reads MNHEY; CDR2 reads SMNVEV (reference sequence). This CDR3 spans 13 amino acids. The CDR3 bases are TGTGCCAGCAGTCTACAGGGACCTTATGGCTACACCTTC. Protein product: CASSLQGPYGYTF.

This chain uses TRBV6-1 with TRBJ1-3; 10 nucleotides match TRBD1. The CDR3 covers 16 residues. CDR1 and CDR2 from the germline V gene are MNHNS and SASEGT. The V segment lost 4 bases and the J segment 8 bases; nucleotides outside the gene matches: 11. The CDR3 protein is CASSVSSGQGRHTIYF. The CDR3 DNA follows: TGTGCCAGCAGTGTATCGTCGGGACAGGGGCGTCACACCATATATTTT.

The genes are TRBV6-2 or TRBV6-3 and TRBJ2-5, with D uncertain. This CDR3 comprises 14 residues. The V gene lost 2 bases and the J gene lost 3 bases, with 10 bases spanning the gap. CDR1 and CDR2 from the germline V gene are MNHEY and SVGEGT. The CDR3 sequence: CASSYGWRKETQYF. The CDR3 DNA reads TGTGCCAGCAGTTACGGGTGGCGGAAAGAGACCCAGTACTTC.

The chain carries TRBV29-1 and TRBJ2-7; 8 nucleotides agree with TRBD2. The germline gives CDR1 SQVTM, CDR2 ANQGSEA. CDR3 length: 14 residues. Losses at the gene ends were 5 bases for V and 4 bases for J; bases not matched to a gene: 10. CDR3 DNA: TGCAGCGTTTCGGGGGGGGGCCCCCCTTACGAGCAGTACTTC. It translates to CSVSGGGPPYEQYF.